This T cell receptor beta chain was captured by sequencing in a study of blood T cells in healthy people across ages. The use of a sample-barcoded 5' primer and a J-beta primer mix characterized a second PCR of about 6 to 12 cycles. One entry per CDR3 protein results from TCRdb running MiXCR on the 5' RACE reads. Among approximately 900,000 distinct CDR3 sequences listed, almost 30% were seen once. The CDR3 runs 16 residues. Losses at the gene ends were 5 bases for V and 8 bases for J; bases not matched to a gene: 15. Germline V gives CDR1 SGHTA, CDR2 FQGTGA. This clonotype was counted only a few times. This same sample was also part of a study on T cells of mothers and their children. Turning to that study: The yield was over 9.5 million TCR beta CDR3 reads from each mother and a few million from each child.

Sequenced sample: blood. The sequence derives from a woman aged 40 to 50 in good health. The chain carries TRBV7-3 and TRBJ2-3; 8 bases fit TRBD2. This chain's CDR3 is CASSLGVAGSAGTQYF. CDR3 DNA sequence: TGTGCCAGCAGCCTAGGGGTAGCGGGGTCCGCCGGTACGCAGTATTTT.